This T cell receptor (beta chain) was captured in a study of blood T cell repertoires in COVID-19. Turning to the study itself: Acute-phase and convalescent COVID-19 samples originated in the United States, Italy and Spain. Sample material is recorded as cDNA or gDNA derived from T cells, B-cell-depleted T cells, or PBMCs.

This CDR3 spans 15 amino acids. Germline trimming cut 6 bases from V and 4 bases from J; bases unmatched to any gene: 7. From germline, CDR1 is MNHEY and CDR2 SVGAGI. Methods used by the authors: It was from reference gene primer amplification that nucleated cell counts were estimated. Libraries were prepared by immunoSEQ multiplex PCR; TCRdb keeps only in-frame clonotypes and omits some of them. That table is the source of V, J and clone size, and D and trimming were worked out from the DNA. This sample has 35,000 or so clones; around 87% occur once, and the top ten carry 60% to 65%. Sequenced sample: peripheral blood. This TCR was sampled from a man in his 70s with acute or convalescent COVID-19. This sequence joins TRBV6-5 and TRBJ1-5; 9 bases match TRBD1. Here the CDR3 reads CASSPGQGWNQPQHF. The CDR3 nucleotides are TGTGCCAGCAGCCCGGGACAGGGATGGAATCAGCCCCAGCATTTT.